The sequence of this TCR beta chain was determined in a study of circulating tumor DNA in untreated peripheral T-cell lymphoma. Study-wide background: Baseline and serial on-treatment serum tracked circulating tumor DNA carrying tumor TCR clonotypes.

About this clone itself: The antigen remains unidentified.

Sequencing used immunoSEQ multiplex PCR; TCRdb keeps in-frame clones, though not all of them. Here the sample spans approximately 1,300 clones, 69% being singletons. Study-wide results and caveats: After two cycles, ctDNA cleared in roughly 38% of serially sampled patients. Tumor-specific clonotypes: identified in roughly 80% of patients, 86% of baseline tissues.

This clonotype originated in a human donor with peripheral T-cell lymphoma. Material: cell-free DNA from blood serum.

CDR3 in amino acids: CAWTPPGLAGGTNTGELFF. CDR3 bases: TGTGCCTGGACCCCCCCGGGGCTAGCGGGGGGCACGAACACCGGGGAGCTGTTTTTT. V gene TRBV30 combines with J gene TRBJ2-2; 11 nucleotides line up with TRBD2. The V gene end was trimmed by 4 bases and the J gene end by 0 bases; junction bases not matched to a gene: 13. This CDR3 contains 19 residues. CDR1 and CDR2 (germline): GTSNPN, SVGIG (reference sequence).